The 19 T cell receptor beta chains below come from one sample, sequenced in a study of a mutant IDH1 vaccine in newly diagnosed glioma. Some clones are missing from TCRdb's copy, which holds only in-frame ones; the method was immunoSEQ multiplex PCR. The sample includes about 94,000 clones, roughly 86% of them seen just once. These receptors have no identified antigens. Regarding time point: week 47, end of study. What each vaccine dose contained was 300 ug of mutant IDH1 20-mer peptide, accompanied by topical imiquimod. The material was PBMCs, obtained from a glioma patient whose treatment included an IDH1 peptide vaccine. These receptors all come from a woman between 45 and 60 years old with glioma.

The J gene is TRBJ2-2, the V gene TRBV7-9; D uncertain. Per germline, CDR1 SEHNR and CDR2 FQNEAQ (reference sequence). The CDR3 extends over 11 amino acids. The V end was cut by 11 bases, the J end by 5 bases, with 9 bases between. The DNA of the CDR3 is TGTGCCGGCTTCGGGACCGGGGAGCTGTTTTTT. Its protein is CAGFGTGELFF.

There are a few counts of this clone. The V call is TRBV10-2, the J call TRBJ1-2, with TRBD1 identical over 7 bases. The V and J ends lost 5 bases and 4 bases, in that order; junction bases with no gene match: 7. Germline loops: CDR1 WSHSY, CDR2 SAAADI. The CDR3 consists of 14 residues. The CDR3 loop is CASSRGQESYGYTF. CDR3 DNA sequence: TGCGCCAGCAGTCGCGGACAGGAGAGCTATGGCTACACCTTC.

This sequence joins TRBV9 and TRBJ1-4, with D possibly matching TRBD1 (5 bases). Trimming left V 4 bases short and J 8 bases short, with 15 bases between. CDR1 and CDR2 from the germline V gene are SGDLS and YYNGEE. The CDR3 covers 14 residues. The CDR3 DNA is TGTGCCAGCAGCCGTGACACGGGGGACGAAAAACTGTTTTTT. Its translation is CASSRDTGDEKLFF.

This clone came up once. The rearrangement links TRBV4-2 to TRBJ2-3; D may be TRBD2 (6 bases). The CDR3 contains 16 residues. Trimming shortened V by 0 bases and J by 4 bases, and 14 bases separated the two germline ends. From germline, CDR1 is LGHNA and CDR2 YNFKEQ. CDR3 in DNA: TGTGCCAGCAGCCAAGAAGGCGTCGCGGGACCAGATACGCAGTATTTT. The encoded protein is CASSQEGVAGPDTQYF.

The chain carries TRBV2 and TRBJ2-7; D is perhaps TRBD1 (5 bases). CDR1 is SNHLY, CDR2 FYNNEI, per germline. The ends were cut back, 7 bases at V and 0 bases at J, with 13 bases in the middle. This CDR3 region has 14 residues. The CDR3 DNA reads as TGTGCCAGCAAGATCAGACAGAGCTCCTACGAGCAGTACTTC. Translated: CASKIRQSSYEQYF.

The chain carries TRBV4-1 and TRBJ1-4; maybe TRBD1 (5 bases). The CDR3 has 16 amino acids. Trimming removed 3 bases from V and 4 bases from J, with 15 bases in between. The germline V gene has CDR1 MGHRA and CDR2 YSYEKL. The DNA for the CDR3 is TGCGCCAGCAGCCAGGCCGGGACGGGGCATAATGAAAAACTGTTTTTT. Encoded protein: CASSQAGTGHNEKLFF.

This chain uses TRBV10-3 with TRBJ2-5; 13 bases match TRBD2. The CDR3 is made up of 15 amino acids. Germline V gene sequence: CDR1 ENHRY, CDR2 SYGVKD. V lost 3 bases, J lost 5 bases, and 3 bases stayed unmatched. DNA for the CDR3: TGTGCCATCAGTGAAGGACTAGCGGGAGATGAGACCCAGTACTTC. As protein: CAISEGLAGDETQYF.

This chain connects TRBV12-2 to TRBJ2-2; no DNA check was done on the table's D call, TRBD1. TRBV12-2 is a pseudogene locus. The CDR3 runs 16 residues. The CDR3: CASRLAGQGNTGELFF. The CDR3 DNA follows: TGTGCAAGTCGCTTAGCCGGACAGGGGAACACCGGGGAGCTGTTTTTT.

The chain joins TRBV10-2 to TRBJ1-1; weak D call: TRBD1 (6 bases). Germline V gene data show CDR1 as WSHSY and CDR2 as SAAADI. Between the trimmed V and J ends, which lost 10 bases and 7 bases, there was a span of 19 bases. This CDR3 is 13 amino acids long. Here the CDR3 DNA reads TGCGCCACCCACCCGCAGGGGATTGGTGAAGCTTTCTTT. It is translated as CATHPQGIGEAFF.

This clone was seen once. The chain combines TRBV28 with TRBJ2-7; D might be TRBD2 (6 bases). The V gene lost 6 bases and the J gene lost 0 bases, with 15 bases spanning the gap. The CDR3 runs 15 residues. Per the germline V gene, CDR1 is MDHEN and CDR2 is SYDVKM. The CDR3 coding sequence is TGTGCCAGCAGCTTCTTTAGCGGAGCCTCCTACGAGCAGTACTTC. Translating gives CASSFFSGASYEQYF.

This CDR3 reads CASSLQGWGGELFF. The CDR3 region has the DNA TGTGCCAGCAGTTTACAGGGTTGGGGCGGGGAGCTGTTTTTT. The chain recombines TRBV27 with TRBJ2-2; a possible D gene is TRBD1 (5 bases). V lost 2 bases to trimming and J lost 7 bases, with 11 bases between them. The CDR3 covers 14 residues. Germline V gene sequence: CDR1 MNHEY, CDR2 SMNVEV (reference sequence).

The chain couples TRBV14 to TRBJ2-7, with 7 bases identical to TRBD1. Germline CDR1 SGHDN, CDR2 FVKESK. Trimming took 4 bases from V and 0 from J; bases not matched to a gene: 6. This CDR3 contains 15 residues. CDR3 coding DNA: TGTGCCAGCAGCCGCGACAGGGCTAGCTCCTACGAGCAGTACTTC. Its translation is CASSRDRASSYEQYF. Full variable domain (rest looked up from reference TRBV14 and TRBJ2-7): EAGVTQFPSHSVIEKGQTVTLRCDPISGHDNLYWYRRVMGKEIKFLLHFVKESKQDESGMPNNRFLAERTGGTYSTLKVQPAELEDSGVYFCASSRDRASSYEQYFGPGTRLTVT.

This sequence joins TRBV25-1 and TRBJ1-1; D ambiguous. Trimming cost V 4 bases and J 1 base, with 7 bases left between them. The germline CDR1 and CDR2 sequences are MGHDK and SYGVNS. This CDR3 comprises 13 residues. The CDR3 loop is CASSGTRNTEAFF. CDR3 nucleotide sequence: TGTGCCAGCAGTGGAACACGGAACACTGAAGCTTTCTTT.

This clone was found once. The chain has TRBV7-9 and TRBJ2-7, with D tentatively TRBD1 (6 bases). The length of the CDR3 is 14 residues. Per germline, CDR1 SEHNR and CDR2 FQNEAQ (reference sequence). V lost 5 bases to trimming and J lost 2 bases, with 13 bases between them. This CDR3 reads CASSVTGIPYEQYF. For the CDR3, the DNA is TGTGCCAGCAGCGTAACAGGGATACCCTACGAGCAGTACTTC.

The rearrangement uses TRBV29-1 and TRBJ2-5; D may be TRBD2 (5 bases). The V end was cut by 2 bases, the J end by 1 base, with 11 bases between. The CDR3 contains 14 residues. CDR1 SQVTM and CDR2 ANQGSEA come from the germline V gene. The CDR3 spells CSVERARAQETQYF. The CDR3 DNA follows: TGCAGCGTTGAAAGGGCGAGGGCCCAAGAGACCCAGTACTTC. Variable domain in full (rest from reference TRBV29-1 and TRBJ2-5): SAVISQKPSRDICQRGTSLTIQCQVDSQVTMMFWYRQQPGQSLTLIATANQGSEATYESGFVIDKFPISRPNLTFSTLTVSNMSPEDSSIYLCSVERARAQETQYFGPGTRLLVL.

The genes are TRBV5-6 and TRBJ2-7; 7 nucleotides match TRBD1. The germline V gene encodes CDR1 SGHDT and CDR2 YYEEEE. This CDR3 region has 13 residues. The V segment lost 6 bases and the J segment 4 bases; nucleotides outside the gene matches: 7. The CDR3 DNA is TGTGCCAGCACATGGGACAGATCATACGAGCAGTACTTC. This encodes CASTWDRSYEQYF. The full variable domain, rest sourced from reference TRBV5-6 and TRBJ2-7, is DAGVTQSPTHLIKTRGQQVTLRCSPKSGHDTVSWYQQALGQGPQFIFQYYEEEERQRGNFPDRFSGHQFPNYSSELNVNALLLGDSALYLCASTWDRSYEQYFGPGTRLTVT.

The chain has TRBV27 and TRBJ2-1; TRBD2 agrees at 13 bases. Germline V gene data show CDR1 as MNHEY and CDR2 as SMNVEV (reference sequence). V dropped 4 bases and J dropped 7; count of bases not matched to a gene: 19. The CDR3 extends over 20 amino acids. CDR3 nucleotide sequence: TGTGCCAGCAGTTCCCCGGGCGACAGGGGGACTAGCGGGAATCAGAATGAGCAGTTCTTC. Translating it yields CASSSPGDRGTSGNQNEQFF.

This chain links TRBV4-2 with TRBJ2-7; TRBD2 agrees at 7 bases. The CDR3 is 15 amino acids. Germline V gene data show CDR1 as LGHNA and CDR2 as YNFKEQ. With V trimmed by 0 bases and J by 0 bases, 2 bases remained unmatched. CDR3 DNA sequence: TGTGCCAGCAGCCAAGAAATAGCGGGCTCCTACGAGCAGTACTTC. Translated, it gives CASSQEIAGSYEQYF.

The chain links TRBV7-8 to TRBJ2-2; D is possibly TRBD1 (6 bases). V lost 6 bases and J 4 bases, leaving 18 bases between the germline ends. Per the germline V gene, CDR1 is SGHVS and CDR2 is FQNEAQ. The CDR3 has 16 amino acids. DNA of the CDR3: TGTGCCAGCAGGGAGACAGGACAGACGGGCACCGGGGAGCTGTTTTTT. As protein: CASRETGQTGTGELFF. The full variable domain, rest sourced from reference TRBV7-8 and TRBJ2-2, is GAGVSQSPRYKVAKRGQDVALRCDPISGHVSLFWYQQALGQGPEFLTYFQNEAQLDKSGLPSDRFFAERPEGSVSTLKIQRTQQEDSAVYLCASRETGQTGTGELFFGEGSRLTVL.